One and the same sample provided the 27 T cell receptor beta chains below, sequenced in a study of T cells in Graves' hyperthyroidism and ophthalmopathy (dated by TCRdb to between 2018 and 2021). The method was multiplex PCR. Sequencing used an Illumina HiSeq 2000. TCR beta CDR3 regions were amplified from RNA transcripts. The first round of RT-PCR for the TCR CDR3 was performed with the HTBI primer set and the Qiagen OneStep RT-PCR kit. TCRdb reprocessing: public reads trimmed at Q25 with fastp, clones called with MiXCR, in-frame beta chains kept. Rows merge per CDR3 protein into single entries with the most common DNA and genes. This sample is represented by 300,000 to 400,000 distinct CDR3 sequences; 13% of them were singletons. The ten largest account for around 9.2% of the sample. Sequencing was done on a sample of blood. All receptors come from a woman in her late teens or twenties with Graves' hyperthyroidism.

This clonotype was seen more than once but under ten times. CDR3 bases: TGTGCCGGCGGCTCCACTCCTGGATATGGCTACACCTTC. Amino acid sequence: CAGGSTPGYGYTF. V is TRBV9 and J is TRBJ1-2; unclear D gene. Trimming shortened V by 10 bases and J by 5 bases, and 18 bases separated the two germline ends. The CDR3 has 13 amino acids. CDR1 is SGDLS, CDR2 YYNGEE, per germline. The full variable domain, its missing parts supplied by reference TRBV9 and TRBJ1-2, is DSGVTQTPKHLITATGQRVTLRCSPRSGDLSVYWYQQSLDQGLQFLIQYYNGEERAKGNILERFSAQQFPDLHSELNLSSLELGDSALYFCAGGSTPGYGYTFGSGTRLTVV.

Concerning this clonotype itself: Given a much more abundant clone one base away, this may be a read error. The chain joins TRBV27 to TRBJ1-1, with 7 positions matching TRBD1. Looked up from germline, CDR1 is MNHEY and CDR2 is SMNVEV (reference sequence). The CDR3 sequence is 14 residues long. DNA of the CDR3: TGTGCCGGCAGACAGGGACAGTCTTACACTGAAGCTTTCTTT. Encoded protein: CAGRQGQSYTEAFF.

The sample holds many counts of this clonotype. The chain uses TRBV30 and TRBJ2-3; D gene unclear. The germline V gene encodes CDR1 GTSNPN and CDR2 SVGIG (reference sequence). V lost 4 bases and J lost 8, with 10 bases in between. The CDR3 is 11 amino acids. DNA of the CDR3: TGTGCCTGGAATACGGGCGTTACGCAGTATTTT. Translation: CAWNTGVTQYF.

This clonotype was found many times. The chain links TRBV18 to TRBJ1-3; the match to TRBD1 covers 7 bases. This CDR3 spans 14 amino acids. Germline CDR1 reads KGHSH; CDR2 reads LQKENI. After removal of 4 bases from V and 3 bases from J, the junction contained 3 bases not matched to a gene. CDR3 sequence reads: CASSRDSNGNTIYF. The CDR3 nucleotides are TGTGCCAGCTCACGGGACAGTAATGGAAACACCATATATTTT.

Only a few counts were recorded for this clonotype. The CDR3 DNA sequence: TGCAGCGTTCCAACTCGGACAGGGACCATGAACACTGAAGCTTTCTTT. Protein product: CSVPTRTGTMNTEAFF. The J gene is TRBJ1-1, the V gene TRBV29-1; TRBD1 matches 8 bases. Germline CDR1 SQVTM, CDR2 ANQGSEA. V shed 5 bases, J shed 0 bases, and the junction held 11 bases outside the gene matches. The CDR3 length is 16 residues.

There are many counts of this clonotype. The chain recombines TRBV27 with TRBJ1-2; TRBD1 aligns across 8 bases. CDR3 length equals 14 residues. Germline V gene sequence: CDR1 MNHEY, CDR2 SMNVEV (reference sequence). J gave up 4 bases and V 4 bases, and 5 bases lay outside the gene matches. The CDR3: CASSSTTGGYGYTF. For the CDR3, the DNA is TGTGCCAGCAGTTCAACCACAGGGGGCTATGGCTACACCTTC.

V and J are TRBV2 and TRBJ1-1; D not resolved. Per the germline V gene, CDR1 is SNHLY and CDR2 is FYNNEI. V lost 1 base, J lost 4 bases, and 13 bases lay in between. The CDR3 is 15 residues long. CDR3 protein: CASSEEVQTATEAFF. The CDR3 DNA is TGTGCCAGCAGTGAAGAGGTACAGACGGCCACTGAAGCTTTCTTT.

There are many counts of this clonotype. The DNA of the CDR3 is TGTGCCAGCAGCTTAGGCTGGGGGGCGTCCTACGAGCAGTACTTC. Protein sequence: CASSLGWGASYEQYF. The rearrangement joins TRBV7-2 to TRBJ2-7, with D perhaps matching TRBD1 or TRBD2 (6 bases each). V dropped 1 base and J dropped 1 base, with 11 bases sitting between them. The CDR3 is 15 amino acids. Germline V CDR1 and CDR2: SGHTA, FQGNSA. The full variable domain, in which reference TRBV7-2 and TRBJ2-7 provide the parts outside the CDR3, is GAGVSQSPSNKVTEKGKDVELRCDPISGHTALYWYRQSLGQGLEFLIYFQGNSAPDKSGLPSDRFSAERTGGSVSTLTIQRTQQEDSAVYLCASSLGWGASYEQYFGPGTRLTVT.

This clonotype was recorded at least ten times. V usage is TRBV19 and J usage is TRBJ1-1; TRBD1 might be the D (6 bases). Germline V CDR1 and CDR2: LNHDA, SQIVND (reference sequence). The CDR3 is 14 amino acids. V was pared by 3 bases and J by 4 bases, with 12 bases between. The CDR3 protein is CASSILGAPTEAFF. DNA for the CDR3: TGTGCCAGTAGTATCTTGGGGGCGCCCACTGAAGCTTTCTTT.

The sample holds many counts of this clonotype. V gene TRBV7-8 combines with J gene TRBJ2-3, with D possibly TRBD2 on 6 matching bases. From germline, CDR1 is SGHVS and CDR2 FQNEAQ. This CDR3 region has 15 residues. Trimming took off 4 bases at V and 5 bases at J, with 16 bases between the two ends. The CDR3 sequence: CASSYVGSAVDTQYF. The CDR3 DNA sequence: TGTGCCAGCAGCTATGTCGGGAGTGCGGTAGATACGCAGTATTTT.

At least ten counts were recorded for this clonotype. This chain joins TRBV24-1 and TRBJ2-2, with 9 nucleotides matching TRBD2. The trim removed 6 bases at V and 4 bases at J, leaving 5 bases unmatched. There are 15 residues in the CDR3. Germline V gene data show CDR1 as KGHDR and CDR2 as SFDVKD. CDR3 amino acids: CATSPNSGSTGELFF. CDR3 nucleotides: TGTGCCACCAGTCCCAATAGCGGGAGCACCGGGGAGCTGTTTTTT.

This clonotype was picked up a small number of times. The chain is built from TRBV4-1 and TRBJ2-1, with a tentative D call TRBD2 (6 bases). With 4 bases removed from V and 4 bases from J, the gap between germline ends came to 14 bases. Germline V gives CDR1 MGHRA, CDR2 YSYEKL. There are 15 residues in the CDR3. The CDR3 reads CASSLPGTLYNEQFF. The CDR3 DNA follows: TGCGCCAGCAGCCTGCCCGGGACTTTGTACAATGAGCAGTTCTTC.

This clonotype was detected many times. The chain combines TRBV5-5 with TRBJ2-1; 12 bases match TRBD2. J gave up 9 bases and V 4 bases, and 20 bases lay outside the gene matches. The CDR3 length is 19 residues. Germline CDR1 is SGHKS and CDR2 is YYEKEE (reference sequence). The CDR3 spells CASSMRLAGVTSGSVEQFF. As DNA, the CDR3 is TGTGCCAGCAGCATGAGACTAGCGGGAGTTACTTCCGGGTCGGTTGAGCAGTTCTTC.

This clonotype occurred many times. This CDR3 is CASSGKGETQYF. In DNA, the CDR3 is TGTGCCAGCAGTGGAAAGGGGGAGACCCAGTACTTC. The chain combines TRBV2 with TRBJ2-5; possible D gene TRBD1, 5 bases. Looked up from germline, CDR1 is SNHLY and CDR2 is FYNNEI. V lost 4 bases, J lost 5 bases, and 8 bases lay in between. The CDR3 has 12 residues. The full variable domain, with the rest looked up from reference TRBV2 and TRBJ2-5, is EPEVTQTPSHQVTQMGQEVILRCVPISNHLYFYWYRQILGQKVEFLVSFYNNEISEKSEIFDDQFSVERPDGSNFTLKIRSTKLEDSAMYFCASSGKGETQYFGPGTRLLVL.

This clonotype was found many times. The chain couples TRBV7-2 to TRBJ2-7, with TRBD2 as a possible D gene (6 bases). The germline V and J ends were trimmed by 1 base and 7 bases, with 23 bases remaining between them. The CDR3 is 17 amino acids. Germline V gene lookup returns CDR1 SGHTA and CDR2 FQGNSA. The DNA for the CDR3 is TGTGCCAGCAGCTTAGGTGCCTTAGCGGCTTTTGGGGGGGAGCAGTACTTC. The encoded protein is CASSLGALAAFGGEQYF.

This clonotype showed up many times. The J gene is TRBJ1-6, the V gene TRBV20-1; D is possibly TRBD1 (5 bases). The V gene lost 2 bases and the J gene lost 7 bases, with 9 bases spanning the gap. CDR3 length: 13 amino acids. The germline V gene has CDR1 DFQATT and CDR2 SNEGSKA (reference sequence). For the CDR3, the DNA is TGCAGTGCTAGATCTGGGGACAATTCACCCCTCCACTTT. Amino acids: CSARSGDNSPLHF.

The gene calls are TRBV19 and TRBJ2-1, with a tentative D call TRBD1 (5 bases). V lost 4 bases and J lost 0, with 13 bases in between. Per germline, CDR1 LNHDA and CDR2 SQIVND (reference sequence). CDR3 length equals 16 residues. This CDR3 reads CASSNTGTRSYNEQFF. CDR3 coding DNA: TGTGCCAGTAGTAACACAGGAACTCGCTCCTACAATGAGCAGTTCTTC.

This chain uses TRBV20-1 with TRBJ2-3; 10 bases match TRBD2. Losses at the gene ends were 3 bases for V and 2 bases for J; bases not matched to a gene: 8. The CDR3 length is 16 residues. Looked up from germline, CDR1 is DFQATT and CDR2 is SNEGSKA (reference sequence). Written as DNA, the CDR3 is TGCAGTGCTAGTAGGACTAGCGGAGTCCTCACAGATACGCAGTATTTT. Translating gives CSASRTSGVLTDTQYF.

Many counts were recorded for this clonotype. The rearrangement uses TRBV7-3 and TRBJ2-3, with 14 bases fitting TRBD2. V lost 7 bases, J lost 9 bases, and 6 bases stayed unmatched. Germline values: CDR1 SGHTA, CDR2 FQGTGA. The CDR3 is made up of 14 amino acids. CDR3 coding DNA: TGTGCCAGCAATGAGGGACTAGCGGGAGACACGCAGTATTTT. Translating gives CASNEGLAGDTQYF.

This clonotype has ten or more counts. The V and J genes are TRBV7-2 and TRBJ2-3; D assignment may be TRBD1 or TRBD2 (5 bases each). Trimming shortened V by 2 bases and J by 5 bases, and 17 bases separated the two germline ends. This CDR3 is built from 16 residues. The germline V gene has CDR1 SGHTA and CDR2 FQGNSA. The DNA for the CDR3 is TGTGCCAGCAGCTTAAAGTTGGCAGGGAGAGGAGATACGCAGTATTTT. It codes for CASSLKLAGRGDTQYF.

This clonotype showed up just a few times. V gene TRBV6-9 combines with J gene TRBJ1-3, with D unclear. Germline loops: CDR1 MNHGY, CDR2 SVAAGI. Trimming left V 3 bases short and J 0 bases short, with 9 bases between. This CDR3 has 15 residues. CDR3 amino acids: CASSYPAASGNTIYF. The CDR3 nucleotides read TGTGCCAGCAGTTACCCCGCAGCCTCTGGAAACACCATATATTTT.

This clonotype was detected ten times or more. The V and J genes are TRBV6-1 and TRBJ2-3; 7 bases align to TRBD2. J gave up 3 bases and V 0 bases, and 9 bases lay outside the gene matches. In germline, CDR1 is MNHNS, CDR2 SASEGT. The CDR3 has 17 residues. The CDR3: CASSEAFGRSRTDTQYF. The CDR3 nucleotides are TGTGCCAGCAGTGAAGCGTTCGGGAGGAGTCGGACAGATACGCAGTATTTT.

The chain is built from TRBV12-3 or TRBV12-4 and TRBJ2-2, with a weak D call TRBD2 (5 bases). Trimming shortened V by 4 bases and J by 7 bases, and 13 bases separated the two germline ends. This CDR3 spans 14 amino acids. CDR3 DNA sequence: TGTGCCAGCAGTTGGACTTCCTACCACGGGGAGCTGTTTTTT. Translating it yields CASSWTSYHGELFF.

This clonotype was found many times. The gene calls are TRBV2 and TRBJ2-7; 8 bases map to TRBD2. This CDR3 has 18 residues. V trimming: 3 bases; J trimming: 1 base; junction bases outside the gene matches: 14. The V gene's germline CDR1 is SNHLY and CDR2 FYNNEI. CDR3 region: CASSDDPRGGGWSYEQYF. DNA for the CDR3: TGTGCCAGCAGTGACGATCCCCGGGGGGGTGGATGGTCCTACGAGCAGTACTTC. Together with reference TRBV2 and TRBJ2-7, the CDR3 gives the full variable domain: EPEVTQTPSHQVTQMGQEVILRCVPISNHLYFYWYRQILGQKVEFLVSFYNNEISEKSEIFDDQFSVERPDGSNFTLKIRSTKLEDSAMYFCASSDDPRGGGWSYEQYFGPGTRLTVT.

The chain joins TRBV20-1 to TRBJ1-2; D ambiguous. This CDR3 spans 14 amino acids. Trimming shortened V by 2 bases and J by 12 bases, and 22 bases separated the two germline ends. Looked up from germline, CDR1 is DFQATT and CDR2 is SNEGSKA (reference sequence). The CDR3 DNA follows: TGCAGTGCTAGACCCGACAAGGCCGTAGAGGGCCACACCTTC. It translates to CSARPDKAVEGHTF.

This clonotype was recorded many times. The chain carries TRBV6-1 and TRBJ2-2; D gene ambiguous. With 4 bases removed from V and 1 base from J, the gap between germline ends came to 10 bases. This CDR3 contains 15 residues. Germline CDR1 is MNHNS and CDR2 is SASEGT. DNA of the CDR3: TGTGCCAGCAGTGCCGTTGGGCGGAACACCGGGGAGCTGTTTTTT. This codes for CASSAVGRNTGELFF.

The table lists this clonotype with a count of one. A single base separates this from a much larger clone, so it may be a read error. The genes are TRBV9 and TRBJ2-1; the D gene is possibly TRBD1 (5 bases). The J call may be wrong; the DNA end is better matched by TRBJ2-7. The CDR3 extends over 16 amino acids. CDR1 and CDR2 from the germline V gene are SGDLS and YYNGEE. In DNA, the CDR3 is TGTGCCAGCAGCGTAGCTGGGCAGGGTAACTACAATGAGCAGTACTTC. This sequence encodes CASSVAGQGNYNEQYF.